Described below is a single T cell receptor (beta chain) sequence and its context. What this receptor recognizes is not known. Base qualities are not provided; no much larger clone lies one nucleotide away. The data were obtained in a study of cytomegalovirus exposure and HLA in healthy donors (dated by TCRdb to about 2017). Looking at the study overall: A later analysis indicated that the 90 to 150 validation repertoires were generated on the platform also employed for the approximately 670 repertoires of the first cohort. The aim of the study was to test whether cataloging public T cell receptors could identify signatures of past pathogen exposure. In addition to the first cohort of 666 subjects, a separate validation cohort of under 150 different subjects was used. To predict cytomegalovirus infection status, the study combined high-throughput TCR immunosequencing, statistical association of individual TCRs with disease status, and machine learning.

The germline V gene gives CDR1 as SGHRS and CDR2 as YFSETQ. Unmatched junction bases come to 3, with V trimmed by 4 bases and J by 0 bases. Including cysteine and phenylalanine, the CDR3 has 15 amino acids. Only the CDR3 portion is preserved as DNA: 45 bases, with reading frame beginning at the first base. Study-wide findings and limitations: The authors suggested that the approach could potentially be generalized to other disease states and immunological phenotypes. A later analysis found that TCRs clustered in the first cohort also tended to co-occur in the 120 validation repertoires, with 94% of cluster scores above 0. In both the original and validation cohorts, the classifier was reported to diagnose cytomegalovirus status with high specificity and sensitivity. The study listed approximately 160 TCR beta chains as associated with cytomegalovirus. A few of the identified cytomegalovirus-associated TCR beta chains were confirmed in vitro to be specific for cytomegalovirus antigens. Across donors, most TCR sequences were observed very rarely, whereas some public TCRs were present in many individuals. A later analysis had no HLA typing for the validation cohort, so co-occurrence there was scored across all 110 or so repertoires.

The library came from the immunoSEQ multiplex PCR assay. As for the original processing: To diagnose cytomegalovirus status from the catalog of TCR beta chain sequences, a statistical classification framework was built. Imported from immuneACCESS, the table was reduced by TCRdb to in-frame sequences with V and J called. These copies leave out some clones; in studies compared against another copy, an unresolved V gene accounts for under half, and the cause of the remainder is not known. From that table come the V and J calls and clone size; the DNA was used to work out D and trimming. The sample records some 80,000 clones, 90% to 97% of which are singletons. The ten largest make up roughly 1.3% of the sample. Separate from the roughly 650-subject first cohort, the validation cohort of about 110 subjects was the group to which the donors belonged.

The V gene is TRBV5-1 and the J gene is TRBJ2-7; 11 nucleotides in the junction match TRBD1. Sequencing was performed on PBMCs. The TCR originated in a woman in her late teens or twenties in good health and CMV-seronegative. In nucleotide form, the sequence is TGCGCCAGCAGCACCGGGACAGGGGGCTCCTACGAGCAGTACTTC. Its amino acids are CASSTGTGGSYEQYF.